A selection of T cell receptor beta chains follows, all from one sample in a study of T cell responses to AZD1222 COVID-19 vaccine. The method was immunoSEQ multiplex PCR; TCRdb's version includes in-frame clones alone and lacks a portion of them. Altogether some 88,000 clones are present, 90% being singletons, with the ten largest covering 5% to 5.5%. The input for sequencing was peripheral blood, taken 28 days after the second AZD1222 dose. Receptors were obtained from an adult who received the AZD1222 COVID-19 vaccine. Each CDR3 is given without its conserved first and last residue. Each record gives: V gene, J gene, CDR3 protein.

V gene: TRBV9
J gene: TRBJ2-2
CDR3 protein: ASSPSGAGELF

V gene: TRBV6-5
J gene: TRBJ1-5
CDR3 protein: ASSYESVQPQH

V gene: TRBV6-6
J gene: TRBJ1-5
CDR3 protein: ASSYRTGEINQPQH

V gene: TRBV7-2
J gene: TRBJ1-3
CDR3 protein: ASSLVGTVGNTIY

V gene: TRBV28
J gene: TRBJ2-7
CDR3 protein: ASSSLGEVRYEQY

V gene: TRBV7-9
J gene: TRBJ1-6
CDR3 protein: ASSLVQGGYSPLH

V gene: TRBV20-1
J gene: TRBJ1-6
CDR3 protein: SASFQGMDSPLH

V gene: TRBV3-1/TRBV3-2
J gene: TRBJ2-3
CDR3 protein: ASSQLGGGRTDTQY

V gene: TRBV21-1
J gene: TRBJ2-7
CDR3 protein: ASSKDPGQRTYEQY

V gene: TRBV6-1
J gene: TRBJ1-2
CDR3 protein: ASSEVQGYYGYT

V gene: TRBV3-1/TRBV3-2
J gene: TRBJ2-1
CDR3 protein: ASSRPSGRAYNEQF

V gene: TRBV5-6
J gene: TRBJ2-7
CDR3 protein: ASSPRLSSYEQY

V gene: TRBV15
J gene: TRBJ1-5
CDR3 protein: ATSSTSGGASNQPQH

V gene: TRBV10-1
J gene: TRBJ1-6
CDR3 protein: ASSESRDAAPLH

V gene: TRBV6-2/TRBV6-3
J gene: TRBJ2-5
CDR3 protein: ASSYGLTQY